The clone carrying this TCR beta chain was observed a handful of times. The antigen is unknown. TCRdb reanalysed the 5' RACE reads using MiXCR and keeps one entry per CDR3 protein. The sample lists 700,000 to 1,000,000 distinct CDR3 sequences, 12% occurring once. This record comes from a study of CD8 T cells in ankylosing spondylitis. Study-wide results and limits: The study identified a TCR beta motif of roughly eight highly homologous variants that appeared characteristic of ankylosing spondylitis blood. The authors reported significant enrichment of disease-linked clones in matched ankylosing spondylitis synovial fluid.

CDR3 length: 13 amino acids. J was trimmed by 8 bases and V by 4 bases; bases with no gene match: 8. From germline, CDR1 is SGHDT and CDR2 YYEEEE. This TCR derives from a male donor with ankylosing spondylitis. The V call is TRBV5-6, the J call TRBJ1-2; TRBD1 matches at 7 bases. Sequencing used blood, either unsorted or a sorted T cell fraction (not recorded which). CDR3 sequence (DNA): TGTGCCAGCAGCCAAGCAGGGGGTAGAGGCTACACCTTC. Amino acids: CASSQAGGRGYTF.